The text below deals with one T cell receptor beta chain. The data stem from a study of blood T cell repertoires in COVID-19. Study-wide context: Samples representing acute and convalescent COVID-19 were sourced from the United States, Italy and Spain. T cells, B-cell-depleted T cells, or PBMCs supplied cDNA or gDNA.

Methods used by the authors: It was from reference gene primer amplification that nucleated cell counts were estimated. Sequenced by immunoSEQ multiplex PCR; TCRdb stores in-frame clones only, minus some. V and J calls and clone size are as listed in that table; D and trimming were resolved from the DNA. Among about 80,000 clones listed, around 86% were seen once. This CDR3 is 15 amino acids long. V was pared by 4 bases and J by 4 bases, with 6 bases of the junction left unmatched. The germline gives CDR1 SNHLY, CDR2 FYNNEI. This chain uses TRBV2 with TRBJ2-3, with 9 positions matching TRBD2. Input material: peripheral blood. This sequence originates from a human donor in a cohort sampled during active COVID-19. DNA for the CDR3: TGTGCCAGCAGTGTTAGCGGGGGAGGGGCAGATACGCAGTATTTT. Translation gives CASSVSGGGADTQYF.